Listed below are T cell receptor beta chains from one sample, sequenced in a study of OX40 agonist ivuxolimab in advanced cancers. The table came from immunoSEQ multiplex PCR; TCRdb's copy has only in-frame clones and leaves some out. Here the sample spans 55,000 to 80,000 clones, roughly 84% being singletons. The material sequenced was CD4+ or CD8+ T cells sorted from blood, taken in a trial of the OX40 agonist ivuxolimab. The receptor source for this set is an adult with an advanced solid tumor such as melanoma, head and neck, liver or kidney cancer. CDR3s include the opening cysteine and the closing phenylalanine or tryptophan. A D gene is named only where the DNA matches it firmly. A clone size is listed for some rows: how often the clone was seen (once, few, many), or a class if it is expanded.

length | J | V | D | size | DNA | CDR3
13 | TRBJ1-2 | TRBV28 | TRBD1 | NA | TGTGCCAGCAGGGGACAGGGACGATATGGCTACACCTTC | CASRGQGRYGYTF
13 | TRBJ2-3 | TRBV7-2 | NA | NA | TGTGCCAGCAGCATTCTATGGGGAGATACGCAGTATTTT | CASSILWGDTQYF
16 | TRBJ1-5 | TRBV19 | NA | NA | TGTGCCAGTAGTCTTCCCCGGGGGCAACCGAATCAGCCCCAGCATTTT | CASSLPRGQPNQPQHF
17 | TRBJ2-3 | TRBV7-9 | TRBD2 | NA | TGTGCCAGCAGCCAGGGACTAGCGGGAGGGCCCAGAGATACGCAGTATTTT | CASSQGLAGGPRDTQYF
14 | TRBJ2-7 | TRBV19 | TRBD1 | NA | TGTGCCAGTAGTAACACAGGGGGCGCCTACGAGCAGTACTTC | CASSNTGGAYEQYF
12 | TRBJ2-3 | TRBV7-2 | NA | NA | TGTGCCAGCAGCTTAAGTGAGCGGGCGCTTGATTTT | CASSLSERALDF
13 | TRBJ1-2 | TRBV6-5 | NA | NA | TGTGCCAGCAGGAGGACGACAGGCTTGAGCTACACCTTC | CASRRTTGLSYTF
14 | TRBJ1-3 | TRBV7-8 | NA | NA | TGTGCCAGCAGCTTGGGGGGCCCTGGAAACACCATATATTTT | CASSLGGPGNTIYF
18 | TRBJ1-3 | TRBV18 | NA | once | TGTGCCAGCTCACCGCGGGGGGGATACCTAGACTCTGGAAACACCATATATTTT | CASSPRGGYLDSGNTIYF
15 | TRBJ1-4 | TRBV18 | NA | once | TGTGCCAGCTCATCACAGAACTCAGGAGGTGAAAAACTGTTTTTT | CASSSQNSGGEKLFF
17 | TRBJ2-5 | TRBV5-8 | NA | few | TGTGCCAGCAGCGCGTTGGCAGGGGCCCTGTACCAAGAGACCCAGTACTTC | CASSALAGALYQETQYF
13 | TRBJ2-7 | TRBV19 | NA | NA | TGTGCCAGTAGTATAACTAAGACCTACGAGCAGTACTTC | CASSITKTYEQYF
14 | TRBJ2-3 | TRBV5-4 | TRBD2 | NA | TGTGCCAGCAGCTCCGGGACTAGAACAGATACGCAGTATTTT | CASSSGTRTDTQYF
14 | TRBJ2-7 | TRBV7-8 | TRBD2 | NA | TGTGCCAGCAGCTCCGGGACTAATACCTACGAGCAGTACTTC | CASSSGTNTYEQYF
16 | TRBJ2-7 | TRBV7-2 | NA | NA | TGTGCCAGCAGCTTAGGCTCGGGACCAGCCCAATACGAGCAGTACTTC | CASSLGSGPAQYEQYF